Described below is a single T cell receptor (beta chain) sequence and its context. This sample was included in a study of OX40 agonist ivuxolimab in advanced cancers. Across the whole study: Patients were dosed intravenously with ivuxolimab at 0.01 to 10 mg/kg every 2 weeks. Partial responses occurred in three patients (one hepatocellular carcinoma, two cutaneous melanoma).

Sequenced by immunoSEQ multiplex PCR; TCRdb stores in-frame clones only, minus some. This table has tens of thousands of clones, approximately 84% appearing once. V lost 0 bases to trimming and J lost 2 bases; unmatched junction nucleotides: 14. Germline CDR1 MGHRA, CDR2 YSYEKL. The CDR3 covers 19 residues. The clonotype originates from an adult with an advanced solid tumor such as melanoma, head and neck, liver or kidney cancer. The chain is built from TRBV4-1 and TRBJ2-5; 8 bases line up with TRBD1. Sequenced material: CD4+ or CD8+ T cells sorted from blood, taken in a trial of the OX40 agonist ivuxolimab. CDR3 region: CASSQDSNMIGTGQETQYF. The CDR3, as DNA: TGCGCCAGCAGCCAAGATTCCAATATGATAGGGACAGGACAAGAGACCCAGTACTTC.